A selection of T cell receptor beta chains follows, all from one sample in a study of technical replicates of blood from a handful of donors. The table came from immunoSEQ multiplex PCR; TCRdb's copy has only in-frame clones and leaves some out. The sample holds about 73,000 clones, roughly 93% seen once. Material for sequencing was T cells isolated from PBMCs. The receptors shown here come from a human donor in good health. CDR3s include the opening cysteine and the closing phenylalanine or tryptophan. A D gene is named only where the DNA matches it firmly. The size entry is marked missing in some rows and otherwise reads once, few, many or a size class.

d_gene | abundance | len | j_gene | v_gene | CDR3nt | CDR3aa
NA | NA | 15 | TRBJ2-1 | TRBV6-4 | TGTGCCAGCAGTGACTCTTCGTATCGGTTACATGAGCAGTTCTTC | CASSDSSYRLHEQFF
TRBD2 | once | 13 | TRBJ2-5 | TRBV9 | TGTGCCAGCAGCGAGACTAGCCAGGAGACCCAGTACTTC | CASSETSQETQYF
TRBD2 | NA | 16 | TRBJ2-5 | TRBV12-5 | TGTGCTAGTGGACCGGGGACTAGCGGGACACAAGAGACCCAGTACTTC | CASGPGTSGTQETQYF
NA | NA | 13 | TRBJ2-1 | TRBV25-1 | TGTGCCAGCAGTGATTTCTCCCGGGGGGAGCAGTTCTTC | CASSDFSRGEQFF
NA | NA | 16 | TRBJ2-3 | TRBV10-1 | TGCGCCAGCAGTGATCGGAGCGCCCACATAACAGATACGCAGTATTTT | CASSDRSAHITDTQYF
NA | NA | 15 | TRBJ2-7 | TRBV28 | TGTGCCAGCACGCAACCGGGATCCCAAACCTACGAGCAGTACTTC | CASTQPGSQTYEQYF
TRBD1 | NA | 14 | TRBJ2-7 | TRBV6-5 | TGTGCCAGCAGTTGGGGACAGGGGGCCGACGAGCAGTACTTC | CASSWGQGADEQYF
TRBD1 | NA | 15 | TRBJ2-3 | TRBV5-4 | TGTGCCAGCAGCTCCCCAGTAACAGGGGCAGATACGCAGTATTTT | CASSSPVTGADTQYF
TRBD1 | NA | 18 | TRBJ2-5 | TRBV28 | TGTGCCAGCAGTTCATTGGCACAGGGGGCTTATCCTGAGGAGACCCAGTACTTC | CASSSLAQGAYPEETQYF
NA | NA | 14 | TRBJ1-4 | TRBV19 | TGTGCCAGTAGTATGAGACAGGTTAATGAAAAACTGTTTTTT | CASSMRQVNEKLFF
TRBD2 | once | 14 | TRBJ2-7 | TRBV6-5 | TGTGCCAGCAGCCCCCCGGGGAGGGCCTACGAGCAGTACTTC | CASSPPGRAYEQYF
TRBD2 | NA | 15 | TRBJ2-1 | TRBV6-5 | TGTGCCAGCAGTTACGGCGGGGGGATCTACAATGAGCAGTTCTTC | CASSYGGGIYNEQFF
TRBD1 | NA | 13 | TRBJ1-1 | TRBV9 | TGTGCCAGCAGCGCCGCAGGGGGCAATGAAGCTTTCTTT | CASSAAGGNEAFF